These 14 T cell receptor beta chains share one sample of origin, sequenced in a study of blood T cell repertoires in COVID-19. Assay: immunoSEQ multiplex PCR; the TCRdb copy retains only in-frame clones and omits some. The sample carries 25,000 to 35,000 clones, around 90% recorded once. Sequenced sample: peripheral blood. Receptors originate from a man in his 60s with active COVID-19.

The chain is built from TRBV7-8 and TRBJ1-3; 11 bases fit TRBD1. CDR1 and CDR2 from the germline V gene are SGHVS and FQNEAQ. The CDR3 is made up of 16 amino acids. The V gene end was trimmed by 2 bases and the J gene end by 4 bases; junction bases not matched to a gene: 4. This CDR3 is CASSLQDRGRGNTIYF. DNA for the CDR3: TGTGCCAGCAGCTTACAGGACAGGGGGCGAGGAAACACCATATATTTT.

CDR3 protein: CASRERGGANEQYF. CDR3 sequence (DNA): TGCGCCAGTAGGGAGCGCGGGGGGGCGAACGAGCAGTACTTC. The chain joins TRBV5-1 to TRBJ2-7, with 9 bases fitting TRBD2. With V trimmed by 8 bases and J by 5 bases, 11 bases remained unmatched. Germline V gene data show CDR1 as SGHRS and CDR2 as YFSETQ. The CDR3 has 14 amino acids.

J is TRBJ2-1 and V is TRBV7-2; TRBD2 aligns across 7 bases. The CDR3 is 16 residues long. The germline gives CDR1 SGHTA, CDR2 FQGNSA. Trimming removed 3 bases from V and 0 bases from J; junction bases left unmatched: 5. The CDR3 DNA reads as TGTGCCAGCAGCTTTAGCGGGTCAAGCTCCTACAATGAGCAGTTCTTC. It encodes CASSFSGSSSYNEQFF.

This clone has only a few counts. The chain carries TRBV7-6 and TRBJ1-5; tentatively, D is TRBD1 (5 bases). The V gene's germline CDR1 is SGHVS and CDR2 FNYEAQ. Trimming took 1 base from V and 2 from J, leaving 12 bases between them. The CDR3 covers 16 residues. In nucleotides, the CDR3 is TGTGCCAGCAGCTTAGGATCGGGGGTCGGCAATCAGCCCCAGCATTTT. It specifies CASSLGSGVGNQPQHF.

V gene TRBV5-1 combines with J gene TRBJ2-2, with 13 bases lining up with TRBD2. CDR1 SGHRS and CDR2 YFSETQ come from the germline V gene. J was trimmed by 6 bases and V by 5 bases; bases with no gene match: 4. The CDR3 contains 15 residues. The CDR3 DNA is TGCGCCAGCAGTTCGACTAGCGGGGGGCCCGGGGAGCTGTTTTTT. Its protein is CASSSTSGGPGELFF.

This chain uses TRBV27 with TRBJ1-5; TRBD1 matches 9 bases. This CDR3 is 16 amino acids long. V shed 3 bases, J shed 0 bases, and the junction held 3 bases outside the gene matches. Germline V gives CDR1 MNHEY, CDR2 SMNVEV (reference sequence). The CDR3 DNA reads TGTGCCAGCAGTTTTGGGGGACAGGGTAGCAATCAGCCCCAGCATTTT. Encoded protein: CASSFGGQGSNQPQHF.

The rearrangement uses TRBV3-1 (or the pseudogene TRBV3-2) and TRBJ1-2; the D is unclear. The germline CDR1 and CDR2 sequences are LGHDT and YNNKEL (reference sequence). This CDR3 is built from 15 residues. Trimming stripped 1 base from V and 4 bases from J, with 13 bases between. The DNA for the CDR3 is TGTGCCAGCAGCCAAGGGGCTCGGGGAGCCTATGGCTACACCTTC. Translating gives CASSQGARGAYGYTF.

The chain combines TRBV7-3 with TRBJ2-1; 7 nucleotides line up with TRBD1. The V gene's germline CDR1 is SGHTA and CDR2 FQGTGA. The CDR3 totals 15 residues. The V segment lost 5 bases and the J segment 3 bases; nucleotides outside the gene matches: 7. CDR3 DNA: TGTGCCAGCAGCACCCAGGGGGATTACTACAATGAGCAGTTCTTC. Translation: CASSTQGDYYNEQFF. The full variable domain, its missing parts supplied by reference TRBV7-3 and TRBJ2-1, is GAGVSQTPSNKVTEKGKYVELRCDPISGHTALYWYRQSLGQGPEFLIYFQGTGAADDSGLPNDRFFAVRPEGSVSTLKIQRTERGDSAVYLCASSTQGDYYNEQFFGPGTRLTVL.

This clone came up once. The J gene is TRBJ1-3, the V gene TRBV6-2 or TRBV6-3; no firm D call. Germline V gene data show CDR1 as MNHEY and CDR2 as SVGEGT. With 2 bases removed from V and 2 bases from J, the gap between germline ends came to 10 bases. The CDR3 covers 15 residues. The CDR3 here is CASSYAGFAGNTIYF. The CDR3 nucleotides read TGTGCCAGCAGTTACGCGGGTTTCGCTGGAAACACCATATATTTT.

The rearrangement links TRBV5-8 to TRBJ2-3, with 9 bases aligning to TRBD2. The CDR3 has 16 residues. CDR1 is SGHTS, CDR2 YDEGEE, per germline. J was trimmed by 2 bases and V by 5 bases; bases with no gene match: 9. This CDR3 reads CASSPGTSSFTDTQYF. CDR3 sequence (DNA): TGTGCCAGCAGTCCCGGGACTAGCTCATTCACAGATACGCAGTATTTT. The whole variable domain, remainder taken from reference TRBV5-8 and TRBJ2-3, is EAGVTQSPTHLIKTRGQQATLRCSPISGHTSVYWYQQALGLGLQFLLWYDEGEERNRGNFPPRFSGRQFPNYSSELNVNALELEDSALYLCASSPGTSSFTDTQYFGPGTRLTVL.

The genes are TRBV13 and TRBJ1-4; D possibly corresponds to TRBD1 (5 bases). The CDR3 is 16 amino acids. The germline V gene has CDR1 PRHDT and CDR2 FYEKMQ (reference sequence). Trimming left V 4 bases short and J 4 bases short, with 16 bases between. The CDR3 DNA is TGTGCCAGCAGCTCTTCAGACAGCCCGCTTAATGAAAAACTGTTTTTT. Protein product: CASSSSDSPLNEKLFF. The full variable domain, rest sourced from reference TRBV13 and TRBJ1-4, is AAGVIQSPRHLIKEKRETATLKCYPIPRHDTVYWYQQGPGQDPQFLISFYEKMQSDKGSIPDRFSAQQFSDYHSELNMSSLELGDSALYFCASSSSDSPLNEKLFFGSGTQLSVL.

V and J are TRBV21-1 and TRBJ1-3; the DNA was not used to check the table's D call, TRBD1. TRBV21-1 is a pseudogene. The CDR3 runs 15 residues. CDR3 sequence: CASSPGSRGGNTIYF. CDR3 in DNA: TGTGCCAGCAGCCCAGGGTCGCGTGGTGGAAACACCATATATTTT.

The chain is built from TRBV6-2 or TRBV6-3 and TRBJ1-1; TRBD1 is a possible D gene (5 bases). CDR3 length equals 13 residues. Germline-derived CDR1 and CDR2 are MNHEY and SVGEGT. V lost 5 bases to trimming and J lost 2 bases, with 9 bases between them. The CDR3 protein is CASSRQLNTEAFF. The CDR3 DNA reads TGTGCCAGCAGTCGACAGCTTAACACTGAAGCTTTCTTT.

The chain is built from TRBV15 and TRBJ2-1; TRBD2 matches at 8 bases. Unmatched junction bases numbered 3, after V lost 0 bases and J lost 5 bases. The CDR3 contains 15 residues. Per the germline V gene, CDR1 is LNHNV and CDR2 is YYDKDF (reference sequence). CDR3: CATSREGRGDNEQFF. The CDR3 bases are TGTGCCACCAGCAGAGAAGGGCGGGGGGACAATGAGCAGTTCTTC. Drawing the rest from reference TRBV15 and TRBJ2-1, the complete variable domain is DAMVIQNPRYQVTQFGKPVTLSCSQTLNHNVMYWYQQKSSQAPKLLFHYYDKDFNNEADTPDNFQSRRPNTSFCFLDIRSPGLGDTAMYLCATSREGRGDNEQFFGPGTRLTVL.